The next 11 T cell receptor beta chains were all read from a single sample in a study of blood T cell repertoires in COVID-19. Generated by immunoSEQ multiplex PCR, the TCRdb table keeps only in-frame clones and is missing some. The sample has some 70,000 clones, less than 90% seen once. The sequenced sample was peripheral blood. Receptors originate from an older man with acute or convalescent COVID-19.

The chain has TRBV15 and TRBJ2-5; the D gene is possibly TRBD1 (6 bases). Between the trimmed V and J ends, which lost 1 base and 5 bases, there was a span of 17 bases. The CDR3 totals 16 residues. In germline, CDR1 is LNHNV, CDR2 YYDKDF (reference sequence). The CDR3 DNA reads TGTGCCACCAGCAGAGCTGTTCTAGGGGGAATGGAGACCCAGTACTTC. It translates to CATSRAVLGGMETQYF. The entire variable domain, with the rest obtained from reference TRBV15 and TRBJ2-5, is as follows: DAMVIQNPRYQVTQFGKPVTLSCSQTLNHNVMYWYQQKSSQAPKLLFHYYDKDFNNEADTPDNFQSRRPNTSFCFLDIRSPGLGDTAMYLCATSRAVLGGMETQYFGPGTRLLVL.

V gene TRBV19 combines with J gene TRBJ1-1, with 7 bases aligning to TRBD1. The junction had 9 bases not matched to a gene; V was cut back by 5 bases and J by 0 bases. This CDR3 spans 16 amino acids. CDR1 and CDR2 (germline): LNHDA, SQIVND (reference sequence). The CDR3 loop is CASSRGQAIMNTEAFF. The CDR3 DNA reads as TGTGCCAGTAGTCGCGGACAGGCTATCATGAACACTGAAGCTTTCTTT.

The gene calls are TRBV3-1 (or the pseudogene TRBV3-2) and TRBJ2-1; 11 positions agree with TRBD2. This CDR3 is 17 amino acids long. After removal of 4 bases from V and 3 bases from J, the junction contained 8 bases not matched to a gene. CDR1 is LGHDT, CDR2 YNNKEL, per germline (reference sequence). CDR3 residues: CASSPSSGRPHYNEQFF. The CDR3 nucleotides are TGTGCCAGCAGCCCCTCTAGCGGGAGGCCGCACTACAATGAGCAGTTCTTC.

V and J are TRBV9 and TRBJ1-2; D is unresolved. The CDR3 loop spans 12 amino acids. Germline V CDR1 and CDR2: SGDLS, YYNGEE. The germline V and J ends were trimmed by 3 bases and 5 bases, with 8 bases remaining between them. CDR3 sequence reads: CASSEDGYGYTF. The CDR3, as DNA: TGTGCCAGCAGCGAAGACGGGTATGGCTACACCTTC.

The chain carries TRBV18 and TRBJ1-4; D perhaps matches TRBD1 (6 bases). Germline assignment: CDR1 KGHSH and CDR2 LQKENI. The V and J ends lost 3 bases and 4 bases respectively, with 12 bases between them. The CDR3 is 15 amino acids. The CDR3 region has the DNA TGTGCCAGCTCACCCGGCGGACAGTTTAATGAAAAACTGTTTTTT. Its protein product is CASSPGGQFNEKLFF.

The chain joins TRBV7-2 to TRBJ2-7, with TRBD2 matching over 9 bases. This CDR3 comprises 14 residues. With V trimmed by 6 bases and J by 3 bases, 6 bases remained unmatched. Germline CDR1 and CDR2: SGHTA and FQGNSA. The CDR3 region is CASSKGLAVYEQYF. The CDR3, as DNA: TGTGCCAGCAGTAAGGGACTAGCAGTCTACGAGCAGTACTTC. Full variable domain (rest looked up from reference TRBV7-2 and TRBJ2-7): GAGVSQSPSNKVTEKGKDVELRCDPISGHTALYWYRQSLGQGLEFLIYFQGNSAPDKSGLPSDRFSAERTGGSVSTLTIQRTQQEDSAVYLCASSKGLAVYEQYFGPGTRLTVT.

The rearrangement joins TRBV2 to TRBJ1-2; 8 bases fit TRBD1. The CDR3 is made up of 13 amino acids. Unmatched junction bases numbered 8, after V lost 6 bases and J lost 8 bases. Germline lookup yields CDR1 SNHLY and CDR2 FYNNEI. This chain's CDR3 is CASRTTGGYGYTF. The CDR3 DNA reads TGTGCCAGCAGAACCACAGGGGGATACGGCTACACCTTC.

The chain carries TRBV2 and TRBJ1-1; 9 positions agree with TRBD1. CDR3 length equals 13 residues. With V trimmed by 6 bases and J by 5 bases, 4 bases remained unmatched. Germline CDR1 SNHLY, CDR2 FYNNEI. The DNA for the CDR3 is TGTGCCAGCAGAGACAGGGGGAGGACTGAAGCTTTCTTT. This gives the protein CASRDRGRTEAFF.

This rearrangement joins TRBV7-2 to TRBJ1-1, with D tentatively TRBD1 (5 bases). Germline CDR1 is SGHTA and CDR2 is FQGNSA. This CDR3 is built from 14 residues. V was shortened by 5 bases and J by 1 base, with 11 bases between the two germline ends. The CDR3 region is CASSLGHPNTEAFF. DNA of the CDR3: TGTGCCAGCAGCCTTGGACACCCGAACACTGAAGCTTTCTTT.

This clone was seen once. The chain combines TRBV2 with TRBJ1-1, with 7 nucleotides matching TRBD1. CDR1 and CDR2 from the germline V gene are SNHLY and FYNNEI. V was clipped by 6 bases and J by 4 bases; unmatched bases: 8. The CDR3 is made up of 14 amino acids. CDR3 loop: CASREEGAGTEAFF. As DNA, the CDR3 is TGTGCCAGCAGGGAGGAGGGGGCCGGCACTGAAGCTTTCTTT.

This clone was counted a single time. The chain recombines TRBV6-5 with TRBJ1-1; D not certain. The germline V and J ends were trimmed by 6 bases and 4 bases, with 15 bases remaining between them. This CDR3 spans 14 amino acids. The germline CDR1 and CDR2 sequences are MNHEY and SVGAGI. The chain's CDR3 is CASRAGPGSTEAFF. The CDR3 nucleotides are TGTGCCAGCAGGGCCGGGCCCGGGAGCACTGAAGCTTTCTTT.